Presented here are 18 T cell receptor beta chains from one specimen sequenced in a study of blood T cell repertoires in COVID-19. Method: immunoSEQ multiplex PCR; TCRdb's copy keeps in-frame clones and lacks some. In the table there are roughly 150,000 clones, approximately 77% of which are singletons. The source material was peripheral blood. The source is a woman aged 80 or over with active or convalescent COVID-19.

This chain links TRBV19 with TRBJ1-1; unclear D gene. The CDR3 consists of 11 residues. The germline gives CDR1 LNHDA, CDR2 SQIVND (reference sequence). Trimming stripped 11 bases from V and 0 bases from J, with 7 bases between. The CDR3 loop is CAVYLNTEAFF. The CDR3 region has the DNA TGTGCCGTCTACTTGAACACTGAAGCTTTCTTT.

The V call is TRBV7-3, the J call TRBJ1-1, with D maybe TRBD1 (5 bases). Germline V lookup: CDR1 SGHTA, CDR2 FQGTGA. CDR3 length: 13 amino acids. V lost 2 bases to trimming and J lost 5 bases, with 9 bases between them. CDR3 coding DNA: TGTGCCAGCAGCTTATCTCCAGGGACTGAAGCTTTCTTT. Protein product: CASSLSPGTEAFF.

This clone was counted a single time. The V gene is TRBV20-1, the J gene TRBJ1-4; TRBD1 matches 8 bases. CDR1 and CDR2 from the germline V gene are DFQATT and SNEGSKA (reference sequence). The CDR3 length is 15 residues. V was clipped by 3 bases and J by 3 bases; unmatched bases: 6. The CDR3: CSASSPGQANEKLFF. CDR3 DNA: TGCAGTGCTAGTTCCCCGGGACAGGCTAATGAAAAACTGTTTTTT.

The chain employs TRBV5-1 and TRBJ2-1; 8 bases match TRBD2. J gave up 5 bases and V 0 bases, and 7 bases lay outside the gene matches. This CDR3 spans 16 amino acids. Germline V gives CDR1 SGHRS, CDR2 YFSETQ. The CDR3 DNA sequence: TGCGCCAGCAGCTTGGTAGTCGGGAGGGTAAACAATGAGCAGTTCTTC. This translates into CASSLVVGRVNNEQFF. Using reference TRBV5-1 and TRBJ2-1 for the parts outside the CDR3, the full variable domain is KAGVTQTPRYLIKTRGQQVTLSCSPISGHRSVSWYQQTPGQGLQFLFEYFSETQRNKGNFPGRFSGRQFSNSRSEMNVSTLELGDSALYLCASSLVVGRVNNEQFFGPGTRLTVL.

The chain uses TRBV2 and TRBJ2-6; D is undetermined. Germline loops: CDR1 SNHLY, CDR2 FYNNEI. This CDR3 comprises 16 residues. Trimming took off 4 bases at V and 0 bases at J, with 10 bases between the two ends. CDR3 protein: CASSVLESSGANVLTF. CDR3 DNA: TGTGCCAGCAGTGTATTAGAAAGCTCTGGGGCCAACGTCCTGACTTTC.

This clone appeared many times. This rearrangement joins TRBV5-5 to TRBJ1-5; D gene unclear. Germline V CDR1 and CDR2: SGHKS, YYEKEE (reference sequence). V lost 0 bases to trimming and J lost 1 base, with 14 bases between them. The CDR3 runs 17 residues. CDR3 coding DNA: TGTGCCAGCAGCTTGGGACATAGGGCGGGAAGCAATCAGCCCCAGCATTTT. It specifies CASSLGHRAGSNQPQHF.

This chain links TRBV28 with TRBJ2-3; TRBD2 agrees at 9 bases. The V gene's germline CDR1 is MDHEN and CDR2 SYDVKM. Germline trimming cut 6 bases from V and 2 bases from J; bases unmatched to any gene: 9. The CDR3 length is 16 residues. The CDR3 reads CASSPTRLADTDTQYF. The CDR3 DNA is TGTGCCAGCAGCCCTACCCGACTAGCGGACACAGATACGCAGTATTTT.

Comments on this clone: Its ends do not fully match the called genes, so a read error is possible. V usage is TRBV7-9 and J usage is TRBJ1-6, with 8 bases identical to TRBD1. Germline CDR1 SEHNR, CDR2 FQNEAQ (reference sequence). The CDR3 spans 15 residues. The CDR3 sequence: CASSRGQGWDSPLHF. The CDR3 coding sequence is TGTGCCAGCAGCCGTGGACAGGGTTGGGATTCGCCCCTCCACTTT.

A single count supports this clone. The V and J genes are TRBV19 and TRBJ1-1; 9 bases fit TRBD1. The germline V gene encodes CDR1 LNHDA and CDR2 SQIVND (reference sequence). The CDR3 has 13 residues. With 6 bases clipped from V and 3 bases from J, the junction kept 2 bases outside the gene matches. The DNA for the CDR3 is TGTGCCAGTAGGAGACAGGGGGACACTGAAGCTTTCTTT. Protein sequence: CASRRQGDTEAFF.

V gene TRBV6-5 combines with J gene TRBJ2-3, with TRBD1 matching 9 bases. The V and J ends lost 9 bases and 4 bases, in that order; junction bases with no gene match: 8. Looked up from germline, CDR1 is MNHEY and CDR2 is SVGAGI. This CDR3 spans 14 amino acids. CDR3 protein: CASRSQGASDTQYF. In DNA form, the CDR3 reads TGTGCCAGTCGGTCACAGGGGGCTTCAGATACGCAGTATTTT.

In its sample, this clone was seen a few times. The rearrangement uses TRBV12-3 or TRBV12-4 and TRBJ1-2; 8 positions agree with TRBD1. This CDR3 has 13 amino acids. The ends lost 5 bases at V and 6 bases at J; junction bases unmatched: 5. The CDR3 region is CASSQGASNGYTF. CDR3 sequence (DNA): TGTGCCAGCAGTCAGGGGGCGAGTAATGGCTACACCTTC.

V is TRBV6-5 and J is TRBJ1-5, with 7 bases that match TRBD1. J lost 11 bases, V lost 0 bases, and 4 bases had no gene match. CDR1 and CDR2 (germline): MNHEY, SVGAGI. The CDR3 contains 13 residues. The CDR3 DNA reads as TGTGCCAGCAGTTACTCTGCCAGGGGGGCCCAGCATTTT. Protein sequence: CASSYSARGAQHF.

This clone was found a few times. The chain has TRBV11-3 and TRBJ2-1; 8 bases agree with TRBD1. The CDR3 extends over 18 amino acids. The junction had 15 bases not matched to a gene; V was cut back by 1 base and J by 7 bases. Germline V lookup: CDR1 SGHNT, CDR2 YENEEA. CDR3 loop: CASSLGRISQGAWNEQFF. The CDR3 bases are TGTGCCAGCAGCTTAGGCCGTATCTCCCAGGGGGCTTGGAATGAGCAGTTCTTC.

This chain joins TRBV15 and TRBJ2-7; possibly TRBD2 for D (5 bases). This CDR3 has 17 amino acids. V was pared by 0 bases and J by 3 bases, with 18 bases between. Germline CDR1 is LNHNV and CDR2 is YYDKDF (reference sequence). The CDR3: CATSRDVIGGSFYEQYF. DNA for the CDR3: TGTGCCACCAGCAGAGACGTTATAGGAGGATCCTTCTACGAGCAGTACTTC.

The count of this clone is one. This chain links TRBV28 with TRBJ1-1; D uncertain. The V gene lost 8 bases and the J gene lost 0 bases, with 16 bases spanning the gap. The germline CDR1 and CDR2 sequences are MDHEN and SYDVKM. There are 15 residues in the CDR3. CDR3 amino acids: CASPGVGEMNTEAFF. As DNA, the CDR3 is TGTGCCAGCCCCGGTGTCGGGGAAATGAACACTGAAGCTTTCTTT.

The J gene is TRBJ1-2, the V gene TRBV28; 8 bases map to TRBD1. The germline V gene has CDR1 MDHEN and CDR2 SYDVKM. The trim removed 3 bases at V and 2 bases at J, leaving 5 bases unmatched. This CDR3 spans 15 amino acids. The CDR3 DNA sequence: TGTGCCAGCAGTTTCGCGGGGACAGGCAACTATGGCTACACCTTC. Protein: CASSFAGTGNYGYTF.

In this sample, this clone turned up once. The chain joins TRBV30 to TRBJ1-3, with 7 bases aligning to TRBD1. The CDR3 length is 18 residues. Germline assignment: CDR1 GTSNPN and CDR2 SVGIG (reference sequence). V gave up 3 bases and J gave up 0 bases; unmatched junction bases: 14. Written as DNA, the CDR3 is TGTGCCTGGAGCCCCCTGGCCCCTTCAGGGGGCTCTGGAAACACCATATATTTT. Amino acid sequence: CAWSPLAPSGGSGNTIYF.

This chain uses TRBV5-4 with TRBJ2-1; 9 bases map to TRBD2. Germline assignment: CDR1 SGHNT and CDR2 YYREEE (reference sequence). Trimming took 0 bases from V and 4 from J; bases not matched to a gene: 2. The CDR3 covers 15 residues. The CDR3 here is CASSLALAGYNEQFF. CDR3 coding DNA: TGTGCCAGCAGCTTGGCCCTAGCGGGGTACAATGAGCAGTTCTTC.